These 27 T cell receptor beta chains were all obtained from the same sample, sequenced in a study of vaccination effects on CD4 cells after COVID-19. These receptors are not linked to any known antigen. Pools of viral peptides were used by the ViraFEST assay to expand antigen-specific CD4+ T cells ahead of sequencing. Scientists isolated CD4+ T cells after an approximately 10-day culture period ended. Vaccinated participants had no history of SARS-CoV-2 infection and tested negative for nucleocapsid antibodies. Only in-frame clones appear in the TCRdb table, and some are missing; sequencing was by immunoSEQ multiplex PCR. There are 25,000 to 35,000 clones in the sample; around 75% occur only once, and around 30% lies in the top ten. Material: CD4+ T cells from PBMCs cultured with SARS-CoV-2 spike peptides, obtained before COVID-19 vaccination. The origin of the receptors is a human donor who received a COVID-19 vaccine.

The gene calls are TRBV10-3 and TRBJ2-2, with TRBD2 matching 8 bases. Losses at the gene ends were 11 bases for V and 4 bases for J; bases not matched to a gene: 6. This CDR3 has 13 amino acids. The germline V gene has CDR1 ENHRY and CDR2 SYGVKD. CDR3 amino acids: CALSAGGTGELFF. The CDR3 coding sequence is TGTGCCTTAAGTGCGGGGGGCACCGGGGAGCTGTTTTTT.

This clone was recorded once. The chain joins TRBV19 to TRBJ1-4; D is unresolved. V was cut by 4 bases and J by 0 bases, with 9 bases left in between. This CDR3 spans 15 amino acids. CDR1 LNHDA and CDR2 SQIVND come from the germline V gene (reference sequence). The CDR3 bases are TGTGCCAGTAGTACCCAAGGTGCAACTAATGAAAAACTGTTTTTT. Encoded protein: CASSTQGATNEKLFF.

The chain uses TRBV5-1 and TRBJ2-5; maybe TRBD2 (5 bases). The CDR3 contains 15 residues. Germline V gene lookup returns CDR1 SGHRS and CDR2 YFSETQ. The ends were cut back, 0 bases at V and 1 base at J, with 10 bases in the middle. The DNA of the CDR3 is TGCGCCAGCAGCTTGGGGACTCGCTCCCAAGAGACCCAGTACTTC. Its translation is CASSLGTRSQETQYF.

This chain uses TRBV9 with TRBJ1-2; a possible D gene is TRBD1 (5 bases). Germline V gene lookup returns CDR1 SGDLS and CDR2 YYNGEE. V was cut by 4 bases and J by 4 bases, with 17 bases left in between. There are 15 residues in the CDR3. The CDR3, as DNA: TGTGCCAGCAGCCCCCATGGGGCGTTCAGCTATGGCTACACCTTC. Encoded protein: CASSPHGAFSYGYTF. The full variable domain, with the rest looked up from reference TRBV9 and TRBJ1-2, is DSGVTQTPKHLITATGQRVTLRCSPRSGDLSVYWYQQSLDQGLQFLIQYYNGEERAKGNILERFSAQQFPDLHSELNLSSLELGDSALYFCASSPHGAFSYGYTFGSGTRLTVV.

The V gene is TRBV6-2 or TRBV6-3, the J gene TRBJ2-3, with D unclear. Trimming removed 6 bases at V and 2 bases at J, with 12 bases between. The CDR3 loop spans 14 amino acids. CDR1 is MNHEY, CDR2 SVGEGT, per germline. CDR3 in amino acids: CASSYGIPTDTQYF. The CDR3 DNA follows: TGTGCCAGCAGCTATGGGATTCCCACAGATACGCAGTATTTT.

The V call is TRBV28, the J call TRBJ2-7, with D possibly TRBD2 on 6 matching bases. Germline V lookup: CDR1 MDHEN, CDR2 SYDVKM. The V and J ends lost 5 bases and 6 bases respectively, with 20 bases between them. The CDR3 consists of 15 residues. The CDR3 region has the DNA TGTGCCAGCAGTCCCAGACTAGTCAGCGATAGCGAGCAGTACTTC. Amino acids: CASSPRLVSDSEQYF.

The table lists this clone with a few counts. This chain connects TRBV7-2 to TRBJ2-1, with 8 bases that match TRBD2. V lost 6 bases to trimming and J lost 6 bases; unmatched junction nucleotides: 10. The CDR3 totals 15 residues. Germline V gives CDR1 SGHTA, CDR2 FQGNSA. For the CDR3, the DNA is TGTGCCAGCAGGGTCCCCGGCGGGGGGATCAATGAGCAGTTCTTC. Protein product: CASRVPGGGINEQFF.

In DNA, the CDR3 is TGTGCCAGCAGCTTAGCTAGCGGGAGATCTAGCAATGAGCAGTTCTTC. Translation: CASSLASGRSSNEQFF. The V and J genes are TRBV7-9 and TRBJ2-1, with 9 bases aligning to TRBD2. Germline V gene sequence: CDR1 SEHNR, CDR2 FQNEAQ (reference sequence). V lost 0 bases, J lost 6 bases, and 6 bases stayed unmatched. This CDR3 region has 16 residues.

This chain uses TRBV10-3 with TRBJ2-1; D could derive from TRBD1 or TRBD2 (5 bases each). This CDR3 contains 15 residues. Germline V lookup: CDR1 ENHRY, CDR2 SYGVKD. V was clipped by 2 bases and J by 8 bases, with 16 bases between them. This CDR3 is CAISEGGKFSDEQFF. Written as DNA, the CDR3 is TGTGCCATCAGTGAGGGGGGTAAGTTCTCCGATGAGCAGTTCTTC.

J is TRBJ2-3 and V is TRBV5-4; D assignment may be TRBD1 or TRBD2 (5 bases each). The germline V gene encodes CDR1 SGHNT and CDR2 YYREEE (reference sequence). CDR3 size: 15 residues. V was shortened by 3 bases and J by 0 bases, with 11 bases between the two germline ends. CDR3 DNA: TGTGCCAGCAGCTCCGGGGCTTCTAGCACAGATACGCAGTATTTT. It encodes CASSSGASSTDTQYF.

This chain connects TRBV5-8 to TRBJ2-7; the D gene could be TRBD1 or TRBD2 (5 bases each). The CDR3 is 13 amino acids. Trimming removed 6 bases at V and 3 bases at J, with 13 bases between. Per germline, CDR1 SGHTS and CDR2 YDEGEE. In nucleotides, the CDR3 is TGTGCCAGCACCCCGGGACGGAGCTACGAGCAGTACTTC. This codes for CASTPGRSYEQYF.

The gene calls are TRBV5-5 and TRBJ1-5, with 8 bases that match TRBD1. Germline-derived CDR1 and CDR2 are SGHKS and YYEKEE (reference sequence). This CDR3 region has 14 residues. Germline trimming cut 2 bases from V and 9 bases from J; bases unmatched to any gene: 7. The CDR3 region has the DNA TGTGCCAGCAGCTTTGACAGGGGTAGGAGGCCCCAGCATTTT. Translation gives CASSFDRGRRPQHF. The full variable domain, with the rest looked up from reference TRBV5-5 and TRBJ1-5, is DAGVTQSPTHLIKTRGQQVTLRCSPISGHKSVSWYQQVLGQGPQFIFQYYEKEERGRGNFPDRFSARQFPNYSSELNVNALLLGDSALYLCASSFDRGRRPQHFGDGTRLSIL.

The chain employs TRBV6-1 and TRBJ1-5, with D tentatively TRBD1 (5 bases). Between the trimmed V and J ends, which lost 3 bases and 3 bases, there was a span of 9 bases. In germline, CDR1 is MNHNS, CDR2 SASEGT. This CDR3 is built from 14 residues. CDR3 loop: CASSEMGVNQPQHF. The DNA of the CDR3 is TGTGCCAGCAGTGAGATGGGGGTCAATCAGCCCCAGCATTTT.

This rearrangement joins TRBV20-1 to TRBJ1-6; D not resolved. V shed 3 bases and J shed 7 bases, with 16 bases lying between them. The germline CDR1 and CDR2 sequences are DFQATT and SNEGSKA (reference sequence). This CDR3 is built from 15 residues. CDR3: CSASLNGPLNSPLHF. In DNA, the CDR3 is TGCAGTGCTAGTTTGAATGGACCACTAAATTCACCCCTCCACTTT.

The CDR3 bases are TGTGCCAGCAGTGAGGACAGGGTAGGTAATGAGCAGTTCTTC. This translates into CASSEDRVGNEQFF. The V gene is TRBV2, the J gene TRBJ2-1; 8 bases align to TRBD1. Per the germline V gene, CDR1 is SNHLY and CDR2 is FYNNEI. The CDR3 covers 14 residues. Germline trimming cut 3 bases from V and 7 bases from J; bases unmatched to any gene: 5.

The V call is TRBV5-1, the J call TRBJ2-1, with 11 bases matching TRBD2. Per germline, CDR1 SGHRS and CDR2 YFSETQ. CDR3 size: 17 residues. V was pared by 3 bases and J by 2 bases, with 7 bases of the junction left unmatched. The CDR3 DNA sequence: TGCGCCAGCAGCTATCTGACTAGCGGGACCGCCTACAATGAGCAGTTCTTC. It translates to CASSYLTSGTAYNEQFF.

The chain has TRBV6-5 and TRBJ2-7; TRBD1 aligns across 11 bases. Germline V gene data show CDR1 as MNHEY and CDR2 as SVGAGI. The ends lost 6 bases at V and 6 bases at J; junction bases unmatched: 4. This CDR3 is built from 13 residues. CDR3 loop: CASSSGTGGEQYF. In DNA form, the CDR3 reads TGTGCCAGCAGCTCCGGGACAGGGGGCGAGCAGTACTTC.

The V and J genes are TRBV7-2 and TRBJ2-7; possibly TRBD2 for D (6 bases). Trimming took 7 bases from V and 4 from J, leaving 20 bases between them. The CDR3 has 15 residues. Germline CDR1 reads SGHTA; CDR2 reads FQGNSA. The CDR3 loop is CASTSRAQGTYEQYF. The CDR3 DNA is TGTGCCAGCACCTCGAGGGCCCAAGGGACTTACGAGCAGTACTTC.

The chain links TRBV5-4 to TRBJ2-5, with 8 positions matching TRBD2. The length of the CDR3 is 14 residues. The V gene's germline CDR1 is SGHNT and CDR2 YYREEE (reference sequence). V trimming: 5 bases; J trimming: 5 bases; junction bases outside the gene matches: 8. The CDR3 is CASRLAGGGETQYF. In DNA form, the CDR3 reads TGTGCCAGCAGGCTTGCCGGCGGGGGGGAGACCCAGTACTTC.

The CDR3 spells CASSPHGGRSDTQYF. In DNA form, the CDR3 reads TGTGCCAGCAGCCCCCACGGGGGGCGGTCAGATACGCAGTATTTT. The chain carries TRBV6-5 and TRBJ2-3; possible D gene TRBD2, 7 bases. Per the germline V gene, CDR1 is MNHEY and CDR2 is SVGAGI. The CDR3 has 15 amino acids. The germline V and J ends were trimmed by 6 bases and 4 bases, with 17 bases remaining between them.

V and J are TRBV7-2 and TRBJ1-6; D ambiguous. The CDR3 spans 17 residues. Per germline, CDR1 SGHTA and CDR2 FQGNSA. V shed 0 bases and J shed 0 bases, with 9 bases lying between them. CDR3 DNA sequence: TGTGCCAGCAGCTTAGCGTACATGAGCTCCTATAATTCACCCCTCCACTTT. Translation: CASSLAYMSSYNSPLHF.

This clone was counted only a few times. V usage is TRBV5-1 and J usage is TRBJ1-2; D is unclear. V was trimmed by 0 bases and J by 4 bases, leaving 4 bases between them. Per the germline V gene, CDR1 is SGHRS and CDR2 is YFSETQ. The CDR3 has 12 residues. Here the CDR3 DNA reads TGCGCCAGCAGCTTGGAGAGCTATGGCTACACCTTC. Amino acid sequence: CASSLESYGYTF.

The table lists this clone with a few counts. This chain connects TRBV19 to TRBJ1-2, with 7 nucleotides matching TRBD1. The J segment lost 3 bases and the V segment lost 3 bases, leaving 10 bases of the junction unmatched. The CDR3 is 16 residues long. Germline V lookup: CDR1 LNHDA, CDR2 SQIVND (reference sequence). The CDR3: CASSMTGQAQDYGYTF. The CDR3 DNA reads as TGTGCCAGTAGTATGACAGGACAGGCTCAGGACTATGGCTACACCTTC.

This chain links TRBV6-5 with TRBJ2-7, with D possibly being TRBD1 (6 bases). Between the trimmed V and J ends, which lost 5 bases and 2 bases, there was a span of 13 bases. This CDR3 has 14 amino acids. The V gene's germline CDR1 is MNHEY and CDR2 SVGAGI. CDR3 DNA: TGTGCCAGCAGTAGGACAGTTGCAGCCTACGAGCAGTACTTC. It codes for CASSRTVAAYEQYF.

This clone came up once. This sequence joins TRBV20-1 and TRBJ2-1; D unresolved. The CDR3 totals 11 residues. Germline V gives CDR1 DFQATT, CDR2 SNEGSKA (reference sequence). V lost 6 bases to trimming and J lost 15 bases, with 18 bases between them. The CDR3 sequence is CSARPLTPRFF. The CDR3 region has the DNA TGCAGTGCCCGACCCCTTACACCTCGGTTCTTC.

The J gene is TRBJ2-1, the V gene TRBV5-1; the D is unclear. Germline CDR1 is SGHRS and CDR2 is YFSETQ. The CDR3 length is 14 residues. V lost 0 bases, J lost 4 bases, and 8 bases lay in between. The CDR3 DNA sequence: TGCGCCAGCAGCTTGGCCGAGGAATACAATGAGCAGTTCTTC. Amino acid sequence: CASSLAEEYNEQFF.

In its sample, this clone is medium-sized (0.01 to 0.1%). This rearrangement joins TRBV6-1 to TRBJ1-5, with D possibly TRBD1 on 6 matching bases. The CDR3 contains 17 residues. V was shortened by 1 base and J by 2 bases, with 15 bases between the two germline ends. Germline loops: CDR1 MNHNS, CDR2 SASEGT. CDR3 sequence: CASSEVGGGRGNQPQHF. CDR3 bases: TGTGCCAGCAGTGAAGTGGGAGGGGGAAGAGGCAATCAGCCCCAGCATTTT.